The TCR beta chain under discussion was sequenced for a study of CD8 T cells in Susac syndrome. The germline V and J ends were trimmed by 4 bases and 6 bases, with 7 bases remaining between them. CDR1 is SEHNR, CDR2 FQNEAQ, per germline (reference sequence). The CDR3 extends over 12 amino acids. After extraction with the RNeasy kit, roughly 0.45 to 1 ug of the RNA was reverse transcribed using random hexamers. TCRdb re-derived calls from the immunoSEQ multiplex PCR reads in MiXCR, one entry per CDR3 protein. The sample consists of around 70,000 distinct CDR3 sequences, roughly 94% of them appearing once.

V usage is TRBV7-9 and J usage is TRBJ2-1; a possible D gene is TRBD2 (5 bases). The receptor's source is a human donor with multiple sclerosis. The sequenced material came from CD8+ T cells from PBMCs. The CDR3 nucleotides read TGTGCCAGCAGCTGGAGCGGCAATGAGCAGTTCTTC. Translation: CASSWSGNEQFF.